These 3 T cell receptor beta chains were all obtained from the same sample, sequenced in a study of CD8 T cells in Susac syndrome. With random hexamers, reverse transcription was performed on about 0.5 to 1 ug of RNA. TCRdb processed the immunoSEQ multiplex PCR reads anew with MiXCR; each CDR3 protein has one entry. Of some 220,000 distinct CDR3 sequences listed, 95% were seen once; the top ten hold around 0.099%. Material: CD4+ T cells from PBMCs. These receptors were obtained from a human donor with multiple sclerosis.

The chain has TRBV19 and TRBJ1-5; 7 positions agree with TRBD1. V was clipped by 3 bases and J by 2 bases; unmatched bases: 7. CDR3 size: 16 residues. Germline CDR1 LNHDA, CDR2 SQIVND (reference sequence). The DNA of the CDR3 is TGTGCCAGTAGTATCCCTGGGACAGCGGGCAATCAGCCCCAGCATTTT. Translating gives CASSIPGTAGNQPQHF.

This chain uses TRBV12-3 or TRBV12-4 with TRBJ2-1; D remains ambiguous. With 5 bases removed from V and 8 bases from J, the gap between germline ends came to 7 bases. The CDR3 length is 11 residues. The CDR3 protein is CASSTEDEQFF. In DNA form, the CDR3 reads TGTGCCAGCAGTACCGAAGATGAGCAGTTCTTC.

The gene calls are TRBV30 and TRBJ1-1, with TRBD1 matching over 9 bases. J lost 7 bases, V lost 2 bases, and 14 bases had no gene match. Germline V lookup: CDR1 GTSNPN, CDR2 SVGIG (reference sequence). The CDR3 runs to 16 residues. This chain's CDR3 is CAWSRGGTGRGGEAFF. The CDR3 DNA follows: TGTGCCTGGAGTCGGGGCGGGACAGGGAGAGGTGGTGAAGCTTTCTTT.